The present T cell receptor (beta chain) was sequenced within a study of shared clonotypes between healthy human individuals. CD45RO negativity and positive selection for CCR7 defined naive CD8 cells, a population that excluded terminally differentiated effector memory CD45RA+ cells. Of note for this clone: Its antigen is unidentified.

This table comes from immunoSEQ multiplex PCR, and its TCRdb copy is limited to in-frame clones, with some not included. The data hold over 2,000,000 clones, with about 93% observed a single time. Broader study findings: Shared clonotypes across all four donors exceeded non-shared ones in generation probability. Rarefaction curves obtained for sorted subsets showed sequencing incomplete despite large depth.

The CDR3 covers 11 residues. The V and J ends lost 8 bases and 9 bases respectively, with 14 bases between them. Germline CDR1 and CDR2: SQVTM and ANQGSEA. The sample comprised naive CD8+ T cells from PBMCs. The clonotype originates from a man in his late teens or twenties in good health. Some clones in this sample may be carry-over from other donors' samples. The chain carries TRBV29-1 and TRBJ2-1, with D maybe TRBD2 (7 bases). The CDR3 DNA reads TGCAGCTTGGGGGGGCTCGGTGAGCAGTTCTTC. It encodes CSLGGLGEQFF.